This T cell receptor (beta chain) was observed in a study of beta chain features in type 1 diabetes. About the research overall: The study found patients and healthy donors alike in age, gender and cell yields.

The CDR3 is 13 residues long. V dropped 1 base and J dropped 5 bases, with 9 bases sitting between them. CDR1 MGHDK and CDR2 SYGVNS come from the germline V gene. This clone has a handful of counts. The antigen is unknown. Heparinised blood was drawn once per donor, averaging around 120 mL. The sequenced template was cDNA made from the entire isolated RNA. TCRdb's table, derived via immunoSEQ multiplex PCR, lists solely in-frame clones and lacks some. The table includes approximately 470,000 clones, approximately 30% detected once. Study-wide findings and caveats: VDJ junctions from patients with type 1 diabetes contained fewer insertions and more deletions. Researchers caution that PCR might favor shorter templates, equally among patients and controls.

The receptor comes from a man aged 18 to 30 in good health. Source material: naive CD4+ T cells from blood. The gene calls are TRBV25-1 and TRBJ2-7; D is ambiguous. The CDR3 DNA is TGTGCCAGCAGTGAATTTCTGCCCGACGAGCAGTACTTC. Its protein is CASSEFLPDEQYF.